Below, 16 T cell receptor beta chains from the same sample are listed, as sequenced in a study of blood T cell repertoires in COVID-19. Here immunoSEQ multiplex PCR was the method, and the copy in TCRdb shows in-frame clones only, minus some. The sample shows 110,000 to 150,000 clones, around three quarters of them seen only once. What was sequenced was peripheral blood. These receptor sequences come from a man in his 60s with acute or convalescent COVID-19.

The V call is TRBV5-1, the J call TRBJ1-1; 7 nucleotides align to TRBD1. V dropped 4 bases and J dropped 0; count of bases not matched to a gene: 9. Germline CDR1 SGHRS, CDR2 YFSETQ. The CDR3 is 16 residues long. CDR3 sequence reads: CASSPYRQGLNTEAFF. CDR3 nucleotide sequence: TGCGCCAGCAGCCCGTATCGACAGGGTCTGAACACTGAAGCTTTCTTT.

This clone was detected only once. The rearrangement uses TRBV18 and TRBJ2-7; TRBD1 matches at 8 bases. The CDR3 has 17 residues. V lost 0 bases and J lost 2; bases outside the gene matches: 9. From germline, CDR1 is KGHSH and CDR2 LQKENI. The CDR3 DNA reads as TGTGCCAGCTCACCACCGAATGGACAGGGTTTCACCTACGAGCAGTACTTC. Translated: CASSPPNGQGFTYEQYF.

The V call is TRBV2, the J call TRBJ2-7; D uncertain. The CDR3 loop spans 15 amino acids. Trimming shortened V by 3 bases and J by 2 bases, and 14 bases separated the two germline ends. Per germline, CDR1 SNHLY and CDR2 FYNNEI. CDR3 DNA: TGTGCCAGCAGTGAGTTCGCAGGCGCCACCTACGAGCAGTACTTC. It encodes CASSEFAGATYEQYF.

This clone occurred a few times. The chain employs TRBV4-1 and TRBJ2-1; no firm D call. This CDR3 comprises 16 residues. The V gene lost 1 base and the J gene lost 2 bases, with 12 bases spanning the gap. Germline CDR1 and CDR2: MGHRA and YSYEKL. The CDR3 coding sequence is TGCGCCAGCAGCCAAGTTCCCGGGTCCGCCTACAATGAGCAGTTCTTC. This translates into CASSQVPGSAYNEQFF.

CDR3 in DNA: TGTGCCAGCACTTTAGAAACTAGCGGGAGGCGGGAGACCCAGTACTTC. Its translation: CASTLETSGRRETQYF. The chain recombines TRBV7-2 with TRBJ2-5; 12 nucleotides match TRBD2. CDR1 SGHTA and CDR2 FQGNSA come from the germline V gene. V dropped 7 bases and J dropped 5; count of bases not matched to a gene: 11. This CDR3 is 16 amino acids long.

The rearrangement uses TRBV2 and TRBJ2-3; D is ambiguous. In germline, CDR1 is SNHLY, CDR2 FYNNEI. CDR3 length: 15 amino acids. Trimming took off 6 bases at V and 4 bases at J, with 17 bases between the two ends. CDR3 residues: CASRRGFRYSDTQYF. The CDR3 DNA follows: TGTGCCAGCAGGAGAGGTTTTAGGTACTCAGATACGCAGTATTTT.

The CDR3 DNA is TGCGCCAGCAGTGACGGGACTAGCGGTATCTACGAGCAGTACTTC. Amino acid sequence: CASSDGTSGIYEQYF. The chain uses TRBV10-1 and TRBJ2-7; 11 bases are shared with TRBD2. Losses at the gene ends were 3 bases for V and 3 bases for J; bases not matched to a gene: 4. Germline CDR1 and CDR2: WNHNN and SYGVQD (reference sequence). This CDR3 comprises 15 residues.

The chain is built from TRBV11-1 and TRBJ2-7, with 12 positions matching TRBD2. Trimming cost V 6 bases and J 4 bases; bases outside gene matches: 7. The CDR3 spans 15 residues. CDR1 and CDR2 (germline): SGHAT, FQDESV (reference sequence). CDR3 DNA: TGTGCCAGCAGTTTACTAGCGGGAGGTACTTACGAGCAGTACTTC. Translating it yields CASSLLAGGTYEQYF.

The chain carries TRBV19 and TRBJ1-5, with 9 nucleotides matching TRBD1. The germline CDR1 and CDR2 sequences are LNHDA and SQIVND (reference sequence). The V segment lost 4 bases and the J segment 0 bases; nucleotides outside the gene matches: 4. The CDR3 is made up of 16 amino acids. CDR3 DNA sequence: TGTGCCAGTAGTAGGGGGACAGGGATTAGCAATCAGCCCCAGCATTTT. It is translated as CASSRGTGISNQPQHF.

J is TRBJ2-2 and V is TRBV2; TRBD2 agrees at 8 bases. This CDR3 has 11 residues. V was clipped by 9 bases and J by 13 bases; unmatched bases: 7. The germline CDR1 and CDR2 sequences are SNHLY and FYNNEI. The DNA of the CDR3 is TGTGCCAGTCGGCGGGAGGAAGGGCTGTTTTTT. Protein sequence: CASRREEGLFF.

The CDR3 region is CASSPADRTDTQYF. CDR3 nucleotide sequence: TGTGCCAGCAGCCCAGCGGACCGCACAGATACGCAGTATTTT. V gene TRBV6-6 combines with J gene TRBJ2-3, with D perhaps TRBD2 (5 bases). The CDR3 runs to 14 residues. V shed 6 bases and J shed 1 base, with 11 bases lying between them. CDR1 MNHNY and CDR2 SVGAGI come from the germline V gene (reference sequence).

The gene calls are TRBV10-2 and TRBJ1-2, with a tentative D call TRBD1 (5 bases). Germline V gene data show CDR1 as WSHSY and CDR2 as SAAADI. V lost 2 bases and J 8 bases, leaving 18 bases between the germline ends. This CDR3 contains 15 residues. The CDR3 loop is CASSEHSGTYLGYTF. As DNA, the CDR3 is TGCGCCAGCAGTGAGCATAGCGGGACCTATTTAGGCTACACCTTC.

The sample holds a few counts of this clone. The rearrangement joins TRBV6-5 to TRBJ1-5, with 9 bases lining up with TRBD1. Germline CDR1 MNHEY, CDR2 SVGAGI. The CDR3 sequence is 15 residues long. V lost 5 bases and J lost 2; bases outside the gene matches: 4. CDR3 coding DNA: TGTGCCAGCAGTACAGGGGGCGCGGGCAATCAGCCCCAGCATTTT. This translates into CASSTGGAGNQPQHF.

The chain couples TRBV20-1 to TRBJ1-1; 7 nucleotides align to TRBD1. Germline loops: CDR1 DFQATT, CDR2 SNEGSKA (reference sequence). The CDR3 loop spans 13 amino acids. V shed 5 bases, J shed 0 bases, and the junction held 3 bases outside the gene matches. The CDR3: CSAGGTVNTEAFF. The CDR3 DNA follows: TGCAGTGCTGGTGGGACAGTGAACACTGAAGCTTTCTTT.

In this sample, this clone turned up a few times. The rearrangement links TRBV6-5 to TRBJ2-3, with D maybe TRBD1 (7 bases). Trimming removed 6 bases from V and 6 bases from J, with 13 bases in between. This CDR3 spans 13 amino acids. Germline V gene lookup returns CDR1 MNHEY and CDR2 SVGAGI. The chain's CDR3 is CASRTQGRDTQYF. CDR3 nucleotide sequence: TGTGCCAGCAGGACACAGGGGAGGGATACGCAGTATTTT.

This CDR3 reads CASSLAADSEQYF. The CDR3 coding sequence is TGTGCCAGCAGTTTAGCCGCGGACTCGGAGCAGTACTTC. The V call is TRBV12-3 or TRBV12-4, the J call TRBJ2-7; weak D call: TRBD2 (5 bases). V lost 0 bases to trimming and J lost 7 bases, with 10 bases between them. CDR3 length: 13 residues.